The sequence of this T cell receptor beta chain was determined in a study of shared clonotypes between healthy human individuals. Investigators divided CD4+ cells into CD45RA+ naive and CD45RA-negative memory subsets. General study points: Only a few donors were included, so the genetic and exposure-history diversity represented was limited.

Profiled with immunoSEQ multiplex PCR; TCRdb holds only in-frame clones, not every one. The sample consists of approximately 1.5 million clones, approximately 98% of them appearing once. Note on this clone: Its matching antigen is unknown.

The sequence derives from a man in his thirties or forties in good health. The material sequenced was naive CD4+ T cells sorted from blood. Documented subset: CD45RA+ positively selected.

CDR3 sequence reads: CASRPGLADSYEQYF. In DNA, the CDR3 is TGCGCCAGCAGGCCTGGACTAGCGGACTCCTACGAGCAGTACTTC. This chain joins TRBV4-1 and TRBJ2-7; TRBD2 matches at 10 bases. V gave up 6 bases and J gave up 0 bases; unmatched junction bases: 5. The CDR3 contains 15 residues. The germline V gene encodes CDR1 MGHRA and CDR2 YSYEKL.